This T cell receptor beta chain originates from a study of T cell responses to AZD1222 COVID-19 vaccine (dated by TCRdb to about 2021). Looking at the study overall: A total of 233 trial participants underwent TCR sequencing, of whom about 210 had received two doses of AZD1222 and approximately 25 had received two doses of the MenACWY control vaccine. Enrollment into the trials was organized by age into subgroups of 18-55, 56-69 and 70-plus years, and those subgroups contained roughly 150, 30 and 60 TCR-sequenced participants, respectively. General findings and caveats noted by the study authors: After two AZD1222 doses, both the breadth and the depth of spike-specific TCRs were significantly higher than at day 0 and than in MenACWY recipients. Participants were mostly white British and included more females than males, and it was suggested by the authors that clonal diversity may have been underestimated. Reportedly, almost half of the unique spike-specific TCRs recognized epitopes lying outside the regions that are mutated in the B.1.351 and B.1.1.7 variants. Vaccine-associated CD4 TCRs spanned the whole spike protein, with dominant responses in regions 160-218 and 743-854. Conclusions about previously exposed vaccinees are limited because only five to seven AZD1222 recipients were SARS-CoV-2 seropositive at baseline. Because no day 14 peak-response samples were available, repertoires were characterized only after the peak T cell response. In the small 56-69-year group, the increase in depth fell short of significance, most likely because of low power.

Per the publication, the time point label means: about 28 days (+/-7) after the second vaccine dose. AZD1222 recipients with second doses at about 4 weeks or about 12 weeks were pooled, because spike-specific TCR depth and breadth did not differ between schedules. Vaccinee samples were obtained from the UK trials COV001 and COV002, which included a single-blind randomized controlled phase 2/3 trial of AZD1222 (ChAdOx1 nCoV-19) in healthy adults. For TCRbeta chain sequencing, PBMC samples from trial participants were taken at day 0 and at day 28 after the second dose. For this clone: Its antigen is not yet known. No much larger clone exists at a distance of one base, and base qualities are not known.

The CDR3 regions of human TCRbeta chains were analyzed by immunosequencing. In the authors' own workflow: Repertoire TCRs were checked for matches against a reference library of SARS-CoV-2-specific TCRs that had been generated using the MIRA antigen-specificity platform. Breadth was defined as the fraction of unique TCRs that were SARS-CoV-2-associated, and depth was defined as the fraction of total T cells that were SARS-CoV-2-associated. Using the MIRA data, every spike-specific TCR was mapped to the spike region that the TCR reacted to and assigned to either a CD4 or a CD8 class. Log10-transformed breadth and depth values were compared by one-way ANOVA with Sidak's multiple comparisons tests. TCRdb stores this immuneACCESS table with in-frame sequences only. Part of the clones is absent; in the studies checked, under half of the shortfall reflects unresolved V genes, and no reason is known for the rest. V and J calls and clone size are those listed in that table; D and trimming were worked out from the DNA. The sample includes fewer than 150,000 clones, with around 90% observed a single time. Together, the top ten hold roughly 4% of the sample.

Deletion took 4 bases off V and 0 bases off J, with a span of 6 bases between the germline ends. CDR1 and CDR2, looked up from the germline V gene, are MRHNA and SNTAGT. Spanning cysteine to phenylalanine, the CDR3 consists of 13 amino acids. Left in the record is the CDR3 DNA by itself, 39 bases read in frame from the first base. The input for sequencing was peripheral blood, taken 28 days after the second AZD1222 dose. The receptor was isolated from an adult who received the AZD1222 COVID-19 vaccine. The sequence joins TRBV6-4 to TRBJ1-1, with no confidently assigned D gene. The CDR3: CASSVRLNTEAFF. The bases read TGTGCCAGCAGTGTGCGATTGAACACTGAAGCTTTCTTT.